This T cell receptor (beta chain) emerged from a study of OX40 agonist ivuxolimab in advanced cancers. Study at large: Averaging about 60 years in age, with a range of roughly 20 to 90, the cohort was approximately 83% male. General study points: CD4+ and CD8+ blood T cells expanded clonally by week 6 at 0.1 to 3.0 mg/kg.

Germline CDR1 ENHRY, CDR2 SYGVKD. V was pared by 5 bases and J by 4 bases, with 14 bases between. This CDR3 is built from 14 residues. The sample holds a few counts of this clone. What it recognizes is unknown. This table comes from immunoSEQ multiplex PCR, and its TCRdb copy is limited to in-frame clones, with some not included. The sample contains some 76,000 clones, roughly 92% of which appear only once. The J gene is TRBJ1-1, the V gene TRBV10-3, with a possible D match to TRBD1 (5 bases). The origin of this receptor is an adult with an advanced solid tumor such as melanoma, head and neck, liver or kidney cancer. Sequences were derived from CD4+ or CD8+ T cells sorted from blood, sampled in a trial of the OX40 agonist ivuxolimab. The CDR3 is CAISIGLQGTEAFF. Written as DNA, the CDR3 is TGTGCCATCAGTATCGGACTCCAGGGCACTGAAGCTTTCTTT.